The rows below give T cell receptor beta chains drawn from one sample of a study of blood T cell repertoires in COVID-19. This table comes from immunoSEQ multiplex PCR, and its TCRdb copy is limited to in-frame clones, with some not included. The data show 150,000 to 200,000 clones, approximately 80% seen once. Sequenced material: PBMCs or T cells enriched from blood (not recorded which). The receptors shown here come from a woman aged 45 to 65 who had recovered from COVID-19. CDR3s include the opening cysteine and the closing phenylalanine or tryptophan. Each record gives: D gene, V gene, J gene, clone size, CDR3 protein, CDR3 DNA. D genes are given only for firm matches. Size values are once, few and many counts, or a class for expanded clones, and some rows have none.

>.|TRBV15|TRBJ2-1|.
CATSRDYYNEQFF
TGTGCCACCAGCAGAGATTATTACAATGAGCAGTTCTTC
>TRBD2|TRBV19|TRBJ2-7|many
CASSSGTSGAYEQYF
TGTGCCAGTAGTTCCGGGACTAGCGGCGCCTACGAGCAGTACTTC
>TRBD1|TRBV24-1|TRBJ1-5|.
CATSLLTRDRVNSNQPQHF
TGTGCCACCAGTCTACTCACCCGGGACAGGGTGAATAGCAATCAGCCCCAGCATTTT
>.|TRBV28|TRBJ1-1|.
CASSIAREAFF
TGTGCCAGCAGTATAGCCCGTGAAGCTTTCTTT
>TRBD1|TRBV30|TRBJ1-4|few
CAWSVGGYQGKLFF
TGTGCCTGGAGTGTAGGGGGCTATCAGGGAAAACTGTTTTTT
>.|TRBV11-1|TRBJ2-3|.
CASSLVRGRTDTQYF
TGTGCCAGCAGCTTAGTCAGGGGTCGCACAGATACGCAGTATTTT
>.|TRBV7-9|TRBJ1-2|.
CAGSWENYGYTF
TGTGCCGGCTCGTGGGAGAACTATGGCTACACCTTC
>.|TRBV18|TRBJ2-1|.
CASSPPAGPGEQFF
TGTGCCAGCTCACCACCCGCAGGGCCGGGTGAGCAGTTCTTC
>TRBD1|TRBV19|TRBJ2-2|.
CASSPGTANTGELFF
TGTGCCAGTAGTCCCGGGACAGCGAACACCGGGGAGCTGTTTTTT
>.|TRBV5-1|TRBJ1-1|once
CASSAGQADVAFF
TGCGCCAGCTCCGCTGGGCAGGCAGACGTAGCTTTCTTT
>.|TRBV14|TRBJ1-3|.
CASSQIGRPSSGNTIYF
TGTGCCAGCAGCCAAATAGGGAGGCCAAGCTCTGGAAACACCATATATTTT
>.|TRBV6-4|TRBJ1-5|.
CASSDSPNSNQPQHF
TGTGCCAGCAGTGACTCTCCCAATAGCAATCAGCCCCAGCATTTT
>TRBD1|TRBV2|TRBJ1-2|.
CASSEQGDYGYTF
TGTGCCAGCAGTGAACAGGGGGACTATGGCTACACCTTC
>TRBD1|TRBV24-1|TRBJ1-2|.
CATSGYDREGYTF
TGTGCCACCAGTGGATACGACAGGGAGGGCTACACCTTC
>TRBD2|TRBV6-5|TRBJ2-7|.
CASRKTSGSGYEQYF
TGTGCCAGCAGAAAGACTAGCGGGAGCGGCTACGAGCAGTACTTC
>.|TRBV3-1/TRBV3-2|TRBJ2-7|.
CASSQGGVTGSYEQYF
TGTGCCAGCAGCCAAGGCGGAGTCACCGGATCCTACGAGCAGTACTTC
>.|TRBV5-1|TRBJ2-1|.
CASSLRLAQSDEQFF
TGCGCCAGCAGCTTGCGGCTAGCCCAGTCCGATGAGCAGTTCTTC
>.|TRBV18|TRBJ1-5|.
CASSRAGGLWGNQPQHF
TGTGCCAGCTCTCGCGCGGGGGGCCTTTGGGGCAATCAGCCCCAGCATTTT
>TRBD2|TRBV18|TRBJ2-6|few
CASSPPSLAGYSGANVLTF
TGTGCCAGCTCACCACCGAGTCTAGCGGGCTACTCTGGGGCCAACGTCCTGACTTTC
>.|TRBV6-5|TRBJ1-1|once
CASSPGEGTEAFF
TGTGCCAGCAGCCCCGGGGAGGGCACTGAAGCTTTCTTT
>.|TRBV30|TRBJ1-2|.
CAWSVQLGYGYTF
TGTGCCTGGAGTGTACAGTTAGGCTATGGCTACACCTTC
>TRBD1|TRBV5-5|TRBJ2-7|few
CASRITGDEQYF
TGTGCCAGCAGGATTACAGGGGACGAGCAGTACTTC
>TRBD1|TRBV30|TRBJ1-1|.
CAWNPGTGRWKAFF
TGTGCCTGGAATCCCGGGACAGGGCGGTGGAAAGCTTTCTTT
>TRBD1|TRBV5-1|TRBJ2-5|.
CASSTGTGGLETQYF
TGCGCCAGCAGCACCGGGACAGGGGGGTTGGAGACCCAGTACTTC
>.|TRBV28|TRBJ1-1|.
CASSFGGRTEAFF
TGTGCCAGCAGTTTCGGGGGGCGGACTGAAGCTTTCTTT
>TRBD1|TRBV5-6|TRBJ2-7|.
CASSQGQGRTYEQYF
TGTGCCAGCAGCCAGGGACAGGGAAGGACCTACGAGCAGTACTTC
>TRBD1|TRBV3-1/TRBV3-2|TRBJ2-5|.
CASSPGQGLWETQYF
TGTGCCAGCAGCCCAGGACAGGGACTTTGGGAGACCCAGTACTTC
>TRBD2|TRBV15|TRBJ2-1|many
CATSRERTSNNEQFF
TGTGCCACCAGCAGAGAAAGGACTAGCAACAATGAGCAGTTCTTC
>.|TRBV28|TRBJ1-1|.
CASSSPGWSDTEAFF
TGTGCCAGCAGTAGTCCAGGTTGGTCGGACACTGAAGCTTTCTTT
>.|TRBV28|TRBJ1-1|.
CASTPVARAEAFF
TGTGCCAGCACCCCGGTTGCGAGGGCTGAAGCTTTCTTT
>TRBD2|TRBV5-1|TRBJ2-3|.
CASSRTSGSYADTQYF
TGCGCCAGCAGCAGGACTAGCGGGAGTTACGCAGATACGCAGTATTTT
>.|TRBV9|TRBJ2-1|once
CASSVHRNLAVNEGGQFF
TGTGCCAGCAGCGTGCATCGAAACTTAGCAGTCAATGAGGGAGGGCAGTTCTTC
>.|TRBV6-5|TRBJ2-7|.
CASGRGGDEQYF
TGTGCCAGCGGAAGAGGGGGAGACGAGCAGTACTTC
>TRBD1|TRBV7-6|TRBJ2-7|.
CASSTRDSYEQYF
TGTGCCAGCAGCACCCGGGACAGCTACGAGCAGTACTTC
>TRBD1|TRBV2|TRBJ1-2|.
CASSAVRGHGYTF
TGTGCCAGCAGCGCAGTGAGGGGGCACGGCTACACCTTC
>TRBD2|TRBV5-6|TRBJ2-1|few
CASSLEFAGGYNEQFF
TGTGCCAGCAGCTTGGAGTTTGCGGGAGGCTACAATGAGCAGTTCTTC
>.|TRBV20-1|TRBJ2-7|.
CSASQRSYEQYF
TGCAGTGCTAGTCAGCGAAGCTACGAGCAGTACTTC
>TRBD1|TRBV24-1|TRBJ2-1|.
CATSDFGTGGSEQFF
TGTGCCACCAGTGATTTCGGGACAGGGGGCTCTGAGCAGTTCTTC
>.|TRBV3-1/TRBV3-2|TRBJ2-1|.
CASSQRASGHPQGGNEQFF
TGTGCCAGCAGCCAGAGGGCTAGCGGACACCCACAGGGAGGCAATGAGCAGTTCTTC
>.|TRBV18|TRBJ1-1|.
CASSPPRTMNTEAFF
TGTGCCAGCTCACCACCGAGGACAATGAACACTGAAGCTTTCTTT
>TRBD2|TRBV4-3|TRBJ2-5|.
CASSPTSGRRQTQYF
TGCGCCAGCAGCCCGACTAGCGGGAGAAGGCAGACCCAGTACTTC
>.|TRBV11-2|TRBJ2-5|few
CASSRSLTGQETQYF
TGTGCCAGCAGCAGAAGCCTGACAGGCCAAGAGACCCAGTACTTC
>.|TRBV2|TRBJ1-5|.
CASSDRRQTGYQPQHF
TGTGCCAGCAGTGACCGAAGGCAGACAGGTTATCAACCCCAGCATTTT
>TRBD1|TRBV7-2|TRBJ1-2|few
CASSRSGGDGYTF
TGTGCCAGCAGCAGATCAGGGGGAGATGGCTACACCTTC
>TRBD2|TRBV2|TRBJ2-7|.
CASILDSGRLYEQYF
TGTGCCAGCATCCTCGATAGCGGGAGACTCTACGAGCAGTACTTC
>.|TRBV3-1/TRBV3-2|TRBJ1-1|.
CASSQDGTEAFF
TGTGCCAGCAGCCAAGACGGCACTGAAGCTTTCTTT
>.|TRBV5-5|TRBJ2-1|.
CASSFEAEQFF
TGTGCCAGCAGCTTTGAAGCTGAGCAGTTCTTC
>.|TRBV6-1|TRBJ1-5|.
CASSEVGLYNQPQHF
TGTGCCAGCAGTGAAGTAGGACTTTACAATCAGCCCCAGCATTTT
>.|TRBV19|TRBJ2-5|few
CASTGNQETQYF
TGTGCCAGTACCGGGAACCAAGAGACCCAGTACTTC
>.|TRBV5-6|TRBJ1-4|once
CASSLGAVTNEKLFF
TGTGCCAGCAGCTTGGGGGCAGTCACTAATGAAAAACTGTTTTTT
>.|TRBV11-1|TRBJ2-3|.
CASNTQGYTQYF
TGTGCCAGCAACACCCAGGGGTATACGCAGTATTTT
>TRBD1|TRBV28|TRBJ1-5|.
CASSATQGVSNQPQHF
TGTGCCAGCAGTGCCACCCAGGGGGTTTCCAATCAGCCCCAGCATTTT
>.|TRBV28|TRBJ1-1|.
CASGFSGTEAFF
TGTGCCAGCGGCTTTTCGGGCACTGAAGCTTTCTTT
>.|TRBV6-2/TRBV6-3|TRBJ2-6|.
CASSYWLGSSGANVLTF
TGTGCCAGCAGTTACTGGCTAGGGAGCTCTGGGGCCAACGTCCTGACTTTC
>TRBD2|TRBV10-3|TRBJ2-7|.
CAISESSSGSYEQYF
TGTGCCATCAGTGAGTCATCTAGCGGGAGTTACGAGCAGTACTTC
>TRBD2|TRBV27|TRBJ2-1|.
CASTPSGSWSKYNEQFF
TGTGCCAGCACCCCTAGCGGGAGTTGGTCTAAATACAATGAGCAGTTCTTC
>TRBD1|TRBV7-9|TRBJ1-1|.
CASSLAHRGKYTEAFF
TGTGCCAGCAGCTTAGCCCACAGGGGGAAGTACACTGAAGCTTTCTTT
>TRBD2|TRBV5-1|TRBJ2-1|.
CASSKPGLAGGPGNEQFF
TGCGCCAGCAGCAAGCCGGGACTAGCGGGAGGGCCGGGCAATGAGCAGTTCTTC